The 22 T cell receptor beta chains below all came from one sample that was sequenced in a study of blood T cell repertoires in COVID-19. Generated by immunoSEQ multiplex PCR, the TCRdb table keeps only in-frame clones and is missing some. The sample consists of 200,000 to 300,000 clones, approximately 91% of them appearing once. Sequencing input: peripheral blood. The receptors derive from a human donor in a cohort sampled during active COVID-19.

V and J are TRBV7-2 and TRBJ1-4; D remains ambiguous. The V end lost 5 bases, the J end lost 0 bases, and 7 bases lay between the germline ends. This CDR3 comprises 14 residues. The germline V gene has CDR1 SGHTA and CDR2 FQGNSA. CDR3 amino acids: CASSKQPTNEKLFF. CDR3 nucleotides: TGTGCCAGCAGCAAACAACCAACTAATGAAAAACTGTTTTTT. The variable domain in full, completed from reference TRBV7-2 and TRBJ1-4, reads GAGVSQSPSNKVTEKGKDVELRCDPISGHTALYWYRQSLGQGLEFLIYFQGNSAPDKSGLPSDRFSAERTGGSVSTLTIQRTQQEDSAVYLCASSKQPTNEKLFFGSGTQLSVL.

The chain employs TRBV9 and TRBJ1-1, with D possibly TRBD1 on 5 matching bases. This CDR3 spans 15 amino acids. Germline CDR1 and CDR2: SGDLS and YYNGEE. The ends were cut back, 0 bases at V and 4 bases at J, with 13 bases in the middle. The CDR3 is CASSVVLGGSTEAFF. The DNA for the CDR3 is TGTGCCAGCAGCGTAGTTTTGGGGGGAAGCACTGAAGCTTTCTTT.

CDR3 region: CASSYARQGTNYGYTF. The CDR3 region has the DNA TGTGCCAGCAGTTACGCTAGACAGGGTACAAACTATGGCTACACCTTC. J is TRBJ1-2 and V is TRBV6-6, with 7 bases lining up with TRBD1. This CDR3 has 16 amino acids. V trimming: 2 bases; J trimming: 2 bases; junction bases outside the gene matches: 8. Germline V gives CDR1 MNHNY, CDR2 SVGAGI (reference sequence).

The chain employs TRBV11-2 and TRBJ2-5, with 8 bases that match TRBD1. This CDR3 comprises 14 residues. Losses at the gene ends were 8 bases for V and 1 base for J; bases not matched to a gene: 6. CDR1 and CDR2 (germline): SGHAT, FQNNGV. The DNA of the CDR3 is TGTGCCAGCGGACGACAGGGGATCCAAGAGACCCAGTACTTC. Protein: CASGRQGIQETQYF.

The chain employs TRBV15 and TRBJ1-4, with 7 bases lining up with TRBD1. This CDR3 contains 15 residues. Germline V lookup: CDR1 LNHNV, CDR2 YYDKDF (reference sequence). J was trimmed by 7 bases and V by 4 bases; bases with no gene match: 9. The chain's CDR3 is CATSNQGRGTEKLFF. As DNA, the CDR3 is TGTGCCACCAGCAACCAGGGCAGGGGGACTGAAAAACTGTTTTTT.

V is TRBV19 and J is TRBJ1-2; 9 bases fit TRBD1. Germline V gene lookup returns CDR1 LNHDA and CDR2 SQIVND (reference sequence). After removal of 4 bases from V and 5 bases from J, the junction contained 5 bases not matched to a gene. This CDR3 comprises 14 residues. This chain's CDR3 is CASSSRTGEYGYTF. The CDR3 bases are TGTGCCAGTAGTAGTCGGACAGGGGAGTATGGCTACACCTTC.

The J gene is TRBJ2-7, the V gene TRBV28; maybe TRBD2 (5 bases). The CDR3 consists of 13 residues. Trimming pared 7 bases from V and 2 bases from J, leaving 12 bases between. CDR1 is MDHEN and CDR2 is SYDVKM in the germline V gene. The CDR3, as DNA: TGTGCCAGCACCGCGGGCGTAACCTACGAGCAGTACTTC. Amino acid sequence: CASTAGVTYEQYF.

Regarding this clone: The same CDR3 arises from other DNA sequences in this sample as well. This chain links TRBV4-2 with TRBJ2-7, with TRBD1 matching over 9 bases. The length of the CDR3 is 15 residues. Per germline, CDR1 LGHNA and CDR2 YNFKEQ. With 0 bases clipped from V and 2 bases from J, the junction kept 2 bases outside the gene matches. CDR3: CASSQEGQGAYEQYF. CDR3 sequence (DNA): TGTGCCAGCAGCCAAGAGGGACAGGGCGCCTACGAGCAGTACTTC.

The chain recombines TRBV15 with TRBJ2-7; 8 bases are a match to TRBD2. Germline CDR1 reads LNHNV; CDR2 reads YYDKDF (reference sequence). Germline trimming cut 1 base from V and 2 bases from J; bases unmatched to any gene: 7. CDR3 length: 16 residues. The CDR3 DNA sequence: TGTGCCACCAGCAGAGTACCAGCGGGGGTCCCCTACGAGCAGTACTTC. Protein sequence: CATSRVPAGVPYEQYF.

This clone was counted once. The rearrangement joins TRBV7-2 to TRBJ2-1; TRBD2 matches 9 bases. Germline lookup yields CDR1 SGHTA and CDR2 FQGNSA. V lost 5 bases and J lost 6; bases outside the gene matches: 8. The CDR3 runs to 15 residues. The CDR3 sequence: CASSTPLAGTNEQFF. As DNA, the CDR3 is TGTGCCAGCAGCACACCTCTAGCGGGAACCAATGAGCAGTTCTTC.

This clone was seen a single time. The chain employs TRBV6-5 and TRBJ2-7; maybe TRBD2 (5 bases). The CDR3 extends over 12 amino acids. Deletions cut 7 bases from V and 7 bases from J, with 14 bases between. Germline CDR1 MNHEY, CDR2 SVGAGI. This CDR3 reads CASNGVAREQYF. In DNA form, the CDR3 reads TGTGCCAGCAATGGAGTAGCGCGTGAGCAGTACTTC.

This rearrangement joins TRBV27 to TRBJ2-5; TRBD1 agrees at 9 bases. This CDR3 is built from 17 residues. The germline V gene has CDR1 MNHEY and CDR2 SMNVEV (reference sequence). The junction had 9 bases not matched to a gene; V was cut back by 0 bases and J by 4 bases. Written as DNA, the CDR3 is TGTGCCAGCAGTTTATCCGGGACAGGGTTCGTTAGAGAGACCCAGTACTTC. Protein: CASSLSGTGFVRETQYF.

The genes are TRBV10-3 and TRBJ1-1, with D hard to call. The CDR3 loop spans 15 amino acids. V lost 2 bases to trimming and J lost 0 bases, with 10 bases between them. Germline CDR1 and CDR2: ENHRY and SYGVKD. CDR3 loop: CAISEVGRMNTEAFF. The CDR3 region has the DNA TGTGCCATCAGTGAGGTGGGCAGGATGAACACTGAAGCTTTCTTT.

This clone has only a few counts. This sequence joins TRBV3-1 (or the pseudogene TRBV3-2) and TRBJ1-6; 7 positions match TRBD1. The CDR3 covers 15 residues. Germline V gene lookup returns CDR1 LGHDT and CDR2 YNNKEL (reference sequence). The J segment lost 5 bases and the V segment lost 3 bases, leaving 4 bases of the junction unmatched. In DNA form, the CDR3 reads TGTGCCAGCAGCCAGGAGGGGGCCCATAATTCACCCCTCCACTTT. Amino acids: CASSQEGAHNSPLHF.

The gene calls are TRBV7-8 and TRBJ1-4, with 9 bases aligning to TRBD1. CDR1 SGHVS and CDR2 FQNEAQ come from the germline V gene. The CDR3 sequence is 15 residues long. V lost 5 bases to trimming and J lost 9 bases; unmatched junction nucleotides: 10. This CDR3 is CASSTPGTGIKKLFF. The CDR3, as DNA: TGTGCCAGCAGCACTCCCGGGACAGGGATTAAAAAACTGTTTTTT.

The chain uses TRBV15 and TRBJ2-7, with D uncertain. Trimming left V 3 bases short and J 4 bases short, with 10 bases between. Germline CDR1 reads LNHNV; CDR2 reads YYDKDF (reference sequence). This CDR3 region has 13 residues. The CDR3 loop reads CATSRPELYEQYF. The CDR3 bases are TGTGCCACCAGCAGGCCGGAGTTATACGAGCAGTACTTC.

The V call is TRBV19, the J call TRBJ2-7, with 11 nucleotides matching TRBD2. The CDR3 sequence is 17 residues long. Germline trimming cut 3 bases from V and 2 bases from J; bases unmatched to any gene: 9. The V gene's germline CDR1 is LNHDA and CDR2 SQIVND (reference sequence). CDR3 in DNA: TGTGCCAGTAGTATCTTCGTGGCTAGCGGGAGGACCTACGAGCAGTACTTC. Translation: CASSIFVASGRTYEQYF.

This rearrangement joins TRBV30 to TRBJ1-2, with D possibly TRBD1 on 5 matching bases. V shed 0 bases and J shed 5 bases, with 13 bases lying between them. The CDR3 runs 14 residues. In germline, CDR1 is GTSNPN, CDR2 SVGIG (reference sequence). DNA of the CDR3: TGTGCCTGGAGTGTACAATCAGGGCTTTATGGCTACACCTTC. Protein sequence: CAWSVQSGLYGYTF.

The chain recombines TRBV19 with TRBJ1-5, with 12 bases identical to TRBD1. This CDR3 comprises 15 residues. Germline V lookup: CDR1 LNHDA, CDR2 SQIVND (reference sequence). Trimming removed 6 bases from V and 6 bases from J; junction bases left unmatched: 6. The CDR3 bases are TGTGCCAGTAGCCCGGGACAGGGGGCGATTCAGCCCCAGCATTTT. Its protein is CASSPGQGAIQPQHF.

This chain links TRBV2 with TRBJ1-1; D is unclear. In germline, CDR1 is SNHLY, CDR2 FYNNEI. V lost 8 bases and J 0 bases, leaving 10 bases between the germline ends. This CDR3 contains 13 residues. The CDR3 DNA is TGTGCCAGCGGAGGACTGATGAACACTGAAGCTTTCTTT. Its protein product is CASGGLMNTEAFF.

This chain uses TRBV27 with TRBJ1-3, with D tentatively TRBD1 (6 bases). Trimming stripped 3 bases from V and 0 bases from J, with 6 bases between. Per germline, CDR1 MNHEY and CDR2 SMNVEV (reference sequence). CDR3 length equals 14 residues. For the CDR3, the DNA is TGTGCCAGCAGTTTCAGGGGCTCTGGAAACACCATATATTTT. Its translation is CASSFRGSGNTIYF.

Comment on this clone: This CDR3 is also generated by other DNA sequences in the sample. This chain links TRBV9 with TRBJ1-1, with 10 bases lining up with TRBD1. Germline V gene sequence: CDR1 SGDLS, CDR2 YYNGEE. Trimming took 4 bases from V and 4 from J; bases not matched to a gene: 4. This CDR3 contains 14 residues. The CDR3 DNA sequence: TGTGCCAGCAGCCCGGGACAGGGGACCACTGAAGCTTTCTTT. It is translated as CASSPGQGTTEAFF.